Listed below are T cell receptor beta chains from one sample, sequenced in a study of cytomegalovirus exposure and HLA in healthy donors. Generated by immunoSEQ multiplex PCR, the TCRdb table keeps only in-frame clones and is missing some. The sample yields roughly 180,000 clones, approximately 84% seen once. The sample comprised PBMCs. The origin of the receptors is a boy between 10 and 17 years old in good health and CMV-seronegative. Both conserved end residues are part of each CDR3. D genes are given only for firm matches. Clone sizes are given selectively: once, few, many, or a class where the clone is expanded.

D gene	V gene	clone size	J gene	CDR3 DNA	CDR3 protein
NA	TRBV27	NA	TRBJ2-7	TGTGCCAGCAGTTTTGGTCGAGGAGCCTACGAGCAGTACTTC	CASSFGRGAYEQYF
TRBD2	TRBV5-4	NA	TRBJ2-3	TGTGCCAGCAGCTCTAGCGGGAGGGCCCCCTCAGATACGCAGTATTTT	CASSSSGRAPSDTQYF
TRBD2	TRBV13	NA	TRBJ2-1	TGTGCCAGCAGCTTAGCTAGCGGAAGCTCCTACAATGAGCAGTTCTTC	CASSLASGSSYNEQFF
NA	TRBV6-1	once	TRBJ1-2	TGTGCCAGCAGTGAAAGCGGCAGAGAGGGCTACACCTTC	CASSESGREGYTF
NA	TRBV6-5	NA	TRBJ2-7	TGTGCCAGCAGTTACGCGGGCGTCAGGGGCGAGCAGTACTTC	CASSYAGVRGEQYF
TRBD2	TRBV5-1	NA	TRBJ2-7	TGCGCCAGCAGCTTTACTAGCGGGACTTACGAGCAGTACTTC	CASSFTSGTYEQYF
NA	TRBV10-3	NA	TRBJ1-3	TGTGCCGCCTATACAGGGTCTGGAAACACCATATATTTT	CAAYTGSGNTIYF
NA	TRBV7-2	NA	TRBJ2-7	TGTGCCAGCAGCCCGGTCCGGGGTTCCGACGAGCAGTACTTC	CASSPVRGSDEQYF
TRBD1	TRBV6-6	NA	TRBJ1-2	TGTGCCAGCATAGGCCGGGACAGGGGGGACGGCTACACCTTC	CASIGRDRGDGYTF
NA	TRBV7-3	NA	TRBJ2-7	TGTGCCAGCAGCTTAACTGCAGGGGGGCCCTACGAGCAGTACTTC	CASSLTAGGPYEQYF
TRBD1	TRBV19	NA	TRBJ2-7	TGTGCCAGTAGTATGCCCCGGACAGGTCGAAGCCTATCCTACGAGCAGTACTTC	CASSMPRTGRSLSYEQYF
NA	TRBV5-1	once	TRBJ2-5	TGCGCCAGCAGCTTGGAAGCTAGACGAGAGACCCAGTACTTC	CASSLEARRETQYF
NA	TRBV2	NA	TRBJ1-1	TGTGCCAGCAGTGAATACAGGAAGAACACTGAAGCTTTCTTT	CASSEYRKNTEAFF
NA	TRBV27	NA	TRBJ1-6	TGTGCCAGCAGTTACGCCAGAACAAATTCACCCCTCCACTTT	CASSYARTNSPLHF
NA	TRBV21-1	NA	TRBJ2-3	TGTGCCAGCAGCCCCCGAGGTACCAACCTGATTAGCACAGATACGCAGTATTTT	CASSPRGTNLISTDTQYF
TRBD2	TRBV9	NA	TRBJ2-2	TGTGCCAGCAGCGCACTAGCGGGAGGAGAGACCGGGGAGCTGTTTTTT	CASSALAGGETGELFF
TRBD1	TRBV2	NA	TRBJ1-4	TGTGCCAGCAGCGGAGACAGGGCCCATAATGAAAAACTGTTTTTT	CASSGDRAHNEKLFF
TRBD2	TRBV7-6	NA	TRBJ2-7	TGTGCCAGCAGCTTAGTAATACTAGCGGCTTCCTCCTACGAGCAGTACTTC	CASSLVILAASSYEQYF
NA	TRBV7-2	NA	TRBJ2-3	TGTGCCAGCAGCTTCCGCCTCGACAGTACGCAGTATTTT	CASSFRLDSTQYF
NA	TRBV12-5	NA	TRBJ1-1	TGTGCTAGTCTTGTAAGAGGGGACCTAAGGGGGTTCACTGAAGCTTTCTTT	CASLVRGDLRGFTEAFF
TRBD2	TRBV4-1	NA	TRBJ2-1	TGCGCCAGCAGCCAGGAAAAATCACCTAGCGGGAGGGCCGATTATGAGCAGTTCTTC	CASSQEKSPSGRADYEQFF
NA	TRBV6-1	NA	TRBJ1-3	TGTGCCAGCAGCCCCAATTCGCTACCAGGAAACACCATATATTTT	CASSPNSLPGNTIYF
NA	TRBV5-4	NA	TRBJ1-1	TGTGCCAGCAGCTTGGGGCACGTGAACACTGAAGCTTTCTTT	CASSLGHVNTEAFF
NA	TRBV2	NA	TRBJ2-4	TGTGCCAGCAGGCTACAAAACATTCAGTACTTC	CASRLQNIQYF
NA	TRBV2	NA	TRBJ1-5	TGTGCCAGCAGGAGAGAGGCTAGCAATCAGCCCCAGCATTTT	CASRREASNQPQHF
NA	TRBV29-1	NA	TRBJ1-1	TGCAGCGTTGTATCGGCAGGGTGGGAGAACACTGAAGCTTTCTTT	CSVVSAGWENTEAFF
NA	TRBV7-9	NA	TRBJ2-3	TGTGCCAGCAGCTTACTCGGGAACGAAGATACGCAGTATTTT	CASSLLGNEDTQYF
NA	TRBV11-2	NA	TRBJ2-3	TGTGCCAGCAGCTTAGAGTTCAGACTTACGCAGTATTTT	CASSLEFRLTQYF
TRBD2	TRBV7-8	NA	TRBJ2-5	TGTGCCAGCAGCTTAGCCGGACTAGGTCGTTTAGGGGACTTGACCCAGTACTTC	CASSLAGLGRLGDLTQYF
NA	TRBV5-1	NA	TRBJ2-5	TGCGCCTCCTACTCAGGAGGGATCAGACAGATCCAAGAGACCCAGTACTTC	CASYSGGIRQIQETQYF
NA	TRBV7-9	few	TRBJ2-6	TGTGCCAGCAGCTTCGGGAGCTCTGGGGCCAACGTCCTGACTTTC	CASSFGSSGANVLTF
NA	TRBV7-9	NA	TRBJ1-2	TGTGCCAGCAGCGGGACTCTAGGCTACACCTTC	CASSGTLGYTF
TRBD2	TRBV13	NA	TRBJ2-1	TGTGCCAGCAGCTTTTTGTCGGGCTGGAGCGGGGATGACAATGAGCAGTTCTTC	CASSFLSGWSGDDNEQFF
TRBD2	TRBV5-1	NA	TRBJ2-2	TGCGCCAGCAGCTTACCGACTAGCGGGGTGGGATTCACCGGGGAGCTGTTTTTT	CASSLPTSGVGFTGELFF
NA	TRBV4-1	NA	TRBJ2-1	TGCGCCAGCAGCCATTCTTCACTAACGGGAGTCTACAATGAGCAGTTCTTC	CASSHSSLTGVYNEQFF
TRBD2	TRBV7-8	NA	TRBJ2-5	TGTGCCAGCAGCTTGGCCAGCGGGACTCAAGAGACCCAGTACTTC	CASSLASGTQETQYF
NA	TRBV7-3	once	TRBJ2-1	TGTGCCAGCGGCCGGACTGGCGGCGGACACAATGAGCAGTTCTTC	CASGRTGGGHNEQFF